A single sample is the source of the 18 T cell receptor beta chains below, sequenced in a study of OX40 agonist ivuxolimab in advanced cancers. This table comes from immunoSEQ multiplex PCR, and its TCRdb copy is limited to in-frame clones, with some not included. The data hold approximately 70,000 clones, with roughly 90% observed a single time. This specimen consisted of CD4+ or CD8+ T cells sorted from blood, obtained in a trial of the OX40 agonist ivuxolimab. Every receptor here comes from an adult with an advanced solid tumor such as melanoma, head and neck, liver or kidney cancer.

The V and J genes are TRBV4-3 and TRBJ2-3, with TRBD1 identical over 10 bases. Trimming took 1 base from V and 9 from J; bases not matched to a gene: 4. CDR3 size: 14 residues. CDR1 and CDR2 from the germline V gene are LGHNA and YSLEER. For the CDR3, the DNA is TGCGCCAGCAGCCAAGGGACAGGGGGGAGCACGCAGTATTTT. Encoded protein: CASSQGTGGSTQYF.

The J gene is TRBJ2-2, the V gene TRBV7-9; a weak D match, TRBD2 (6 bases). Germline loops: CDR1 SEHNR, CDR2 FQNEAQ (reference sequence). V was pared by 3 bases and J by 0 bases, with 11 bases between. The CDR3 has 16 amino acids. The CDR3 protein is CASSFRDFANTGELFF. Here the CDR3 DNA reads TGTGCCAGCAGCTTTCGGGACTTCGCGAACACCGGGGAGCTGTTTTTT.

This chain links TRBV6-1 with TRBJ2-1; D ambiguous. This CDR3 is built from 13 residues. Germline CDR1 is MNHNS and CDR2 is SASEGT. V dropped 7 bases and J dropped 2 bases, with 9 bases sitting between them. CDR3 coding DNA: TGTGCCAGCATCGAAGCCCCCTACAATGAGCAGTTCTTC. Its translation: CASIEAPYNEQFF.

The chain links TRBV20-1 to TRBJ2-3; tentatively, D is TRBD2 (5 bases). Trimming cost V 4 bases and J 5 bases, with 7 bases left between them. CDR1 and CDR2 (germline): DFQATT, SNEGSKA (reference sequence). CDR3 length equals 11 residues. The CDR3 loop is CSAIGGDTQYF. CDR3 bases: TGCAGTGCTATTGGAGGAGATACGCAGTATTTT.

Written as DNA, the CDR3 is TGTGCCTGGAGAGACGTCAGGGGACGAAACACCATATATTTT. As protein: CAWRDVRGRNTIYF. J is TRBJ1-3 and V is TRBV30; TRBD1 might be the D (6 bases). This CDR3 spans 14 amino acids. In germline, CDR1 is GTSNPN, CDR2 SVGIG (reference sequence). Trimming removed 3 bases from V and 5 bases from J, with 14 bases in between.

The CDR3 DNA sequence: TGTGCCTGGAGTCCCCGGGGGGGACCCTCTGGGGCCAACGTCCTGACTTTC. It translates to CAWSPRGGPSGANVLTF. This rearrangement joins TRBV30 to TRBJ2-6; 8 bases map to TRBD2. The CDR3 is 17 residues long. Germline V gives CDR1 GTSNPN, CDR2 SVGIG (reference sequence). Losses at the gene ends were 2 bases for V and 0 bases for J; bases not matched to a gene: 6.

V is TRBV27 and J is TRBJ2-1; 9 bases agree with TRBD1. The trim removed 4 bases at V and 8 bases at J, leaving 6 bases unmatched. The CDR3 consists of 14 residues. CDR1 is MNHEY, CDR2 SMNVEV, per germline (reference sequence). This CDR3 reads CASSSTGTGYEQFF. CDR3 bases: TGTGCCAGCAGTTCAACCGGGACAGGGTATGAGCAGTTCTTC.

As concerns this clone: A read error may account for a junction end that differs from germline. CDR3 loop: CASSPGTQASTDTQYF. The CDR3 nucleotides are TGTGCTAGCAGTCCCGGGACACAAGCTAGCACAGATACGCAGTATTTT. The rearrangement uses TRBV7-7 and TRBJ2-3; D might be TRBD1 (6 bases). In germline, CDR1 is SSHAT, CDR2 FNYEAQ (reference sequence). This CDR3 is 16 amino acids long.

This clone was observed once. The V call is TRBV29-1, the J call TRBJ2-6, with D unresolved. This CDR3 is 13 amino acids long. V lost 7 bases and J 0 bases, leaving 7 bases between the germline ends. The germline V gene has CDR1 SQVTM and CDR2 ANQGSEA. CDR3 amino acids: CSASGSGANVLTF. For the CDR3, the DNA is TGCAGCGCCTCAGGCTCTGGGGCCAACGTCCTGACTTTC.

This chain joins TRBV27 and TRBJ2-5; 7 nucleotides line up with TRBD2. Trimming took 5 bases from V and 9 from J; bases not matched to a gene: 3. Germline-derived CDR1 and CDR2 are MNHEY and SMNVEV (reference sequence). The CDR3 is 11 residues long. The CDR3 nucleotides read TGTGCCAGCAGTGCTCGGGGGGCCCAGTACTTC. It codes for CASSARGAQYF.

This chain links TRBV7-2 with TRBJ1-1; D not resolved. This CDR3 is built from 13 residues. V dropped 5 bases and J dropped 2 bases, with 9 bases sitting between them. The germline V gene encodes CDR1 SGHTA and CDR2 FQGNSA. The CDR3 coding sequence is TGTGCCAGCAGCCCCGTACGTAACACTGAAGCTTTCTTT. Amino acids: CASSPVRNTEAFF.

This clone has just a few counts. The rearrangement uses TRBV7-2 and TRBJ2-5; D gene uncertain. Germline CDR1 reads SGHTA; CDR2 reads FQGNSA. V dropped 6 bases and J dropped 0 bases, with 17 bases sitting between them. The length of the CDR3 is 16 residues. CDR3 loop: CASSSPYGLYQETQYF. The CDR3 DNA sequence: TGTGCCAGCAGTTCTCCCTATGGGTTATACCAAGAGACCCAGTACTTC.

V and J are TRBV18 and TRBJ2-5, with D hard to call. In germline, CDR1 is KGHSH, CDR2 LQKENI. V was pared by 9 bases and J by 4 bases, with 18 bases between. CDR3 length: 14 amino acids. The CDR3 DNA reads TGTGCCAGTCGACTGGTCCCCTCAATAGAGACCCAGTACTTC. It yields the protein CASRLVPSIETQYF.

This sequence joins TRBV5-8 and TRBJ1-5, with D uncertain. V shed 3 bases and J shed 1 base, with 14 bases lying between them. Germline V gives CDR1 SGHTS, CDR2 YDEGEE. The CDR3 has 16 amino acids. This chain's CDR3 is CASSSYQIWSNQPQHF. In DNA form, the CDR3 reads TGTGCCAGCAGCTCCTACCAAATCTGGAGCAATCAGCCCCAGCATTTT.

A remark on this clone: One end of the junction does not line up with germline, which may come from a read error. This sequence joins TRBV7-8 and TRBJ2-1; 9 nucleotides match TRBD2. Germline V gene lookup returns CDR1 SGHVS and CDR2 FQNEAQ. The CDR3 has 15 residues. CDR3 protein: CASNLRLADYNEQFF. DNA of the CDR3: TGTGCCAGCAACTTACGACTAGCGGACTACAATGAGCAGTTCTTC.

The chain uses TRBV19 and TRBJ1-2; D remains ambiguous. The CDR3 sequence is 14 residues long. Germline loops: CDR1 LNHDA, CDR2 SQIVND (reference sequence). Trimming shortened V by 0 bases and J by 4 bases, and 9 bases separated the two germline ends. The chain's CDR3 is CASSIDHRVYGYTF. The CDR3 coding sequence is TGTGCCAGTAGTATAGATCACAGAGTCTATGGCTACACCTTC.

The chain couples TRBV28 to TRBJ2-1; a weak D match, TRBD2 (5 bases). V shed 10 bases and J shed 6 bases, with 16 bases lying between them. This CDR3 has 13 residues. Germline V lookup: CDR1 MDHEN, CDR2 SYDVKM. This CDR3 reads CATYEGNVNEQFF. CDR3 nucleotide sequence: TGTGCCACATACGAGGGAAACGTCAATGAGCAGTTCTTC.

The CDR3 spells CASSISGTRGNIQYF. The DNA for the CDR3 is TGTGCCAGTAGTATATCAGGGACTAGGGGAAACATTCAGTACTTC. The rearrangement links TRBV19 to TRBJ2-4; 8 nucleotides match TRBD2. V was clipped by 2 bases and J by 6 bases; unmatched bases: 6. CDR3 size: 15 residues. The germline gives CDR1 LNHDA, CDR2 SQIVND (reference sequence). Together with reference TRBV19 and TRBJ2-4, the CDR3 gives the full variable domain: DGGITQSPKYLFRKEGQNVTLSCEQNLNHDAMYWYRQDPGQGLRLIYYSQIVNDFQKGDIAEGYSVSREKKESFPLTVTSAQKNPTAFYLCASSISGTRGNIQYFGAGTRLSVL.